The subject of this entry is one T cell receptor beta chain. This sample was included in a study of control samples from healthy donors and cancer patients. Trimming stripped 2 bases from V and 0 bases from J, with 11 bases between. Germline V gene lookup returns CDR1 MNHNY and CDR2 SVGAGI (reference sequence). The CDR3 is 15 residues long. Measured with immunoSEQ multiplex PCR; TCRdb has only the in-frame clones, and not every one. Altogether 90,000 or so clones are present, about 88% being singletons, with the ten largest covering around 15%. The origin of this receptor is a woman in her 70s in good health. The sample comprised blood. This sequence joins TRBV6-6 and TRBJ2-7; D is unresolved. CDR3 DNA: TGTGCCAGCAGTTACGAGCGCCCGAGCTCCTACGAGCAGTACTTC. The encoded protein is CASSYERPSSYEQYF.